This record looks at one T cell receptor beta chain sequence and its context. This CDR3 has 11 amino acids. Germline CDR1 and CDR2: SNHLY and FYNNEI. The ends were cut back, 6 bases at V and 14 bases at J, with 16 bases in the middle. Constant-region reverse primers amplified full-length variable regions, followed by semi-nested Nested Universal Primer A PCR. TCRdb re-called the 5' RACE reads with MiXCR, one entry per CDR3 protein. The sample holds 7,300 or so distinct CDR3 sequences, approximately 39% seen once. V and J are TRBV2 and TRBJ1-1; no clear D. The sequence came from a female donor with breast cancer. The sequencing sample was made of memory CD4+ T cells sorted from blood. Subset given: memory CD4+ T cells, CD4+CD45RO+CD25-. This chain's CDR3 is CASRGFLWVFF. The CDR3 DNA follows: TGTGCCAGCAGGGGTTTCCTTTGGGTGTTCTTT.